Below, one TCR beta chain is given with its context. Its matching antigen is unknown. This record belongs to a study of CD8 T cells in ankylosing spondylitis. Findings and limits, study-wide: There was reportedly significant enrichment of clones that were disease-linked in matched ankylosing spondylitis synovial fluid. It appeared that ankylosing spondylitis blood was characterized by a TCR beta motif of about 8 highly homologous variants. A CD8+ phenotype characterized the disease-linked clones, which were relatively rare in peripheral blood.

Scientists made TCR beta libraries using quantitative 5'-RACE with molecular barcodes. TCRdb re-derived calls from the 5' RACE reads in MiXCR, one entry per CDR3 protein. The table has 330,000 or so distinct CDR3 sequences, 7% to 9% seen once. Germline-derived CDR1 and CDR2 are DFQATT and SNEGSKA (reference sequence). V was clipped by 0 bases and J by 4 bases; unmatched bases: 6. The CDR3 length is 16 residues. The clonotype was recovered from a male donor with ankylosing spondylitis. The genes are TRBV20-1 and TRBJ2-1; 10 positions match TRBD2. Sequencing input: blood, either unsorted or a sorted T cell fraction (not recorded which). The CDR3 coding sequence is TGCAGTGCTAGAGAAAGGGCTAGCGGGAGATACAATGAGCAGTTCTTC. Translated, it gives CSARERASGRYNEQFF.